Presented here are 7 T cell receptor beta chains from one specimen sequenced in a study of identical twins. TCRdb independently ran MiXCR on the 5' RACE reads; one entry per CDR3 protein. The sample comprises around 1.7 million distinct CDR3 sequences, roughly a third of which are singletons, and about 0.3% rests with the top ten. The sequencing sample was made of cord blood. These receptors were taken from a newborn girl in good health.

The table lists this clonotype with a few counts. The chain couples TRBV10-3 to TRBJ1-1; D perhaps matches TRBD1 (5 bases). Germline V gene data show CDR1 as ENHRY and CDR2 as SYGVKD. V shed 6 bases and J shed 3 bases, with 11 bases lying between them. There are 13 residues in the CDR3. CDR3: CAIRGVRDTEAFF. The CDR3 region has the DNA TGTGCCATCAGGGGGGTTCGGGACACTGAAGCTTTCTTT.

This clonotype was found a few times. This CDR3 is CSVVGDRGRNEQFF. The CDR3 nucleotides read TGCAGCGTTGTCGGGGACAGGGGGCGAAATGAGCAGTTCTTC. The V gene is TRBV29-1, the J gene TRBJ2-1, with 12 positions matching TRBD1. The CDR3 runs 14 residues. CDR1 and CDR2 from the germline V gene are SQVTM and ANQGSEA. V dropped 4 bases and J dropped 7; count of bases not matched to a gene: 5.

This clonotype occurred a few times. This rearrangement joins TRBV9 to TRBJ2-1; D is unclear. The CDR3 consists of 13 residues. The V gene's germline CDR1 is SGDLS and CDR2 YYNGEE. Between the trimmed V and J ends, which lost 0 bases and 10 bases, there was a span of 11 bases. In nucleotides, the CDR3 is TGTGCCAGCAGCGTAGTGGCGGCGAGCGAGCAGTTCTTC. Its protein product is CASSVVAASEQFF.

At least ten counts were recorded for this clonotype. The chain links TRBV7-9 to TRBJ1-5, with 12 bases matching TRBD1. This CDR3 has 14 residues. Germline CDR1 SEHNR, CDR2 FQNEAQ (reference sequence). J lost 7 bases, V lost 5 bases, and 3 bases had no gene match. Here the CDR3 DNA reads TGTGCCAGCAGCCCCGGGACAGGGGGCCAGCCCCAGCATTTT. It specifies CASSPGTGGQPQHF.

The J gene is TRBJ2-1, the V gene TRBV29-1; unclear D gene. Deletions cut 6 bases from V and 0 bases from J, with 21 bases between. The germline V gene encodes CDR1 SQVTM and CDR2 ANQGSEA. The CDR3 is made up of 17 amino acids. CDR3 amino acids: CSVEPLLSRNSYNEQFF. The CDR3 region has the DNA TGCAGCGTCGAACCACTACTTAGCCGGAACTCCTACAATGAGCAGTTCTTC.

The genes are TRBV4-2 and TRBJ2-1; 8 bases fit TRBD2. Germline V gene data show CDR1 as LGHNA and CDR2 as YNFKEQ. The CDR3 runs 16 residues. V gave up 1 base and J gave up 3 bases; unmatched junction bases: 5. The chain's CDR3 is CASSQGVGTSYNEQFF. In DNA, the CDR3 is TGTGCCAGCAGCCAAGGAGTCGGGACTAGCTACAATGAGCAGTTCTTC.

This clonotype was found a few times. The V gene is TRBV5-1, the J gene TRBJ2-1, with a weak D call TRBD2 (7 bases). CDR3 length equals 14 residues. Germline V gene data show CDR1 as SGHRS and CDR2 as YFSETQ. Trimming took off 1 base at V and 15 bases at J, with 20 bases between the two ends. The CDR3 nucleotides read TGCGCCAGCAGCTTGATCGGACTGTCGGGGGGCTCGTTCTTC. Translation gives CASSLIGLSGGSFF.